This T cell receptor beta chain was retrieved from a study of post-analysis software for immune sequencing data. Study results and limitations: Among roughly five TRBV segments more frequent in patients than controls were TRBV5-6, TRBV5-1 and TRBV20-1. Among multiple sclerosis patients, normalized Chao1 diversity was significantly below that of controls.

The germline gives CDR1 SGHTA, CDR2 FQGNSA. Trimming shortened V by 2 bases and J by 3 bases, and 7 bases separated the two germline ends. The CDR3 is 13 amino acids. Note on this clonotype: Its specificity is unknown.

TCR beta libraries were prepared from cDNA with unique molecular identifiers. In TCRdb, the PCR reads were re-called with MiXCR into one record per CDR3 protein. The data contain approximately 440,000 distinct CDR3 sequences, around 40% of them singletons. Sequencing used blood. The chain joins TRBV7-2 to TRBJ1-1; no reliable D call. The receptor was derived from a girl between 10 and 17 years old with multiple sclerosis. CDR3 in DNA: TGTGCCAGCAGCTTAATCTCGGACACTGAAGCTTTCTTT. As protein: CASSLISDTEAFF.